A single T cell receptor (beta chain) is shown here with its context. The data were obtained in a study of shared clonotypes between healthy human individuals. Assay: immunoSEQ multiplex PCR; the TCRdb copy retains only in-frame clones and omits some. Here the sample spans some 2 million clones, roughly 94% being singletons. Naive CD8 cells comprised CD45RO-negative, CCR7-positively selected cells, excluding terminally differentiated effector memory CD45RA+ cells. The CDR3 is 14 residues long. CDR1 and CDR2 (germline): SGHTS, YDEGEE. The V end lost 1 base, the J end lost 2 bases, and 9 bases lay between the germline ends.

Sequencing input: naive CD8+ T cells sorted from blood. The sequence was obtained from a young man in good health. J is TRBJ2-5 and V is TRBV5-8; D might be TRBD1 or TRBD2, each matching 5 bases. CDR3 DNA sequence: TGTGCCAGCAGCTTGCCTGGGGGTCAAGAGACCCAGTACTTC. It encodes CASSLPGGQETQYF.